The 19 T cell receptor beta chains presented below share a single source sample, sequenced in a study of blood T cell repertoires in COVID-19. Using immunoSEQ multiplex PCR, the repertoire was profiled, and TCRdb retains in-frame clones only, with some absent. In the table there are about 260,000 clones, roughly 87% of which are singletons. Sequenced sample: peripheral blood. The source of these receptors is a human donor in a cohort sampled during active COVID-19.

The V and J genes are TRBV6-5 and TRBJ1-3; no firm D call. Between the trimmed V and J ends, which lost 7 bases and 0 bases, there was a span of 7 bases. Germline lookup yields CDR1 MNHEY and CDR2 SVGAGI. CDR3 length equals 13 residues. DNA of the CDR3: TGTGCCAGCAAAGCGTACTCTGGAAACACCATATATTTT. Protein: CASKAYSGNTIYF.

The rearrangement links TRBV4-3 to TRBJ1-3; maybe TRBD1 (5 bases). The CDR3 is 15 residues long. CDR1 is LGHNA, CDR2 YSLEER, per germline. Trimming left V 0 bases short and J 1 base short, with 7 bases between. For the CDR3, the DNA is TGCGCCAGCAGCCAAGATAGGGGATCTGGAAACACCATATATTTT. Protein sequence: CASSQDRGSGNTIYF.

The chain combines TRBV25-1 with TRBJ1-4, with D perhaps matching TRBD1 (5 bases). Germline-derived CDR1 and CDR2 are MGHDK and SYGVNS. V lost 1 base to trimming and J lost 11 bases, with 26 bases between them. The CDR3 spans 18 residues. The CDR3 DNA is TGTGCCAGCAGTGAATCCCGAGAAGGCGGGGCCCGGAGGAGTAAACTGTTTTTT. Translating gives CASSESREGGARRSKLFF.

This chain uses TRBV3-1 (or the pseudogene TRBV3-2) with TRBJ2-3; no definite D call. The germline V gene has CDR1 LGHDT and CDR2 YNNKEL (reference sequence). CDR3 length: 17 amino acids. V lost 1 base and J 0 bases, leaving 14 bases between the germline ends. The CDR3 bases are TGTGCCAGCAGCCAAGTTCAAACAATTTCTAGCACAGATACGCAGTATTTT. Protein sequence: CASSQVQTISSTDTQYF.

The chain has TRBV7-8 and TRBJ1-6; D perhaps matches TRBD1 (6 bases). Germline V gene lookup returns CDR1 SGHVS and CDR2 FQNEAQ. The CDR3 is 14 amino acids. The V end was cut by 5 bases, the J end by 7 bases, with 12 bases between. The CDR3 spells CASSRNRDNSPLHF. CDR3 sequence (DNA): TGTGCCAGCAGCCGGAACAGGGACAATTCACCCCTCCACTTT.

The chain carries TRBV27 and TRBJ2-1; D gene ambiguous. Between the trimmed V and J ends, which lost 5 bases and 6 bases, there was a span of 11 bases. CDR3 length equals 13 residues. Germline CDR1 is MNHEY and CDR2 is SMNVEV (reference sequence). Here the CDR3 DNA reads TGTGCCAGCAGTAATTTTGTTAGCAATGAGCAGTTCTTC. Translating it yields CASSNFVSNEQFF.

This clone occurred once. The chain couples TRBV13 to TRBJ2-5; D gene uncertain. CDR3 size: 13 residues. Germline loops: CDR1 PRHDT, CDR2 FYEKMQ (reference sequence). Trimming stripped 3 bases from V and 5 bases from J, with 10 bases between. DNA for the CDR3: TGTGCCAGCAGCTTTAGAAAAGTGGAGACCCAGTACTTC. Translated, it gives CASSFRKVETQYF. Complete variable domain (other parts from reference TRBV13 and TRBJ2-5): AAGVIQSPRHLIKEKRETATLKCYPIPRHDTVYWYQQGPGQDPQFLISFYEKMQSDKGSIPDRFSAQQFSDYHSELNMSSLELGDSALYFCASSFRKVETQYFGPGTRLLVL.

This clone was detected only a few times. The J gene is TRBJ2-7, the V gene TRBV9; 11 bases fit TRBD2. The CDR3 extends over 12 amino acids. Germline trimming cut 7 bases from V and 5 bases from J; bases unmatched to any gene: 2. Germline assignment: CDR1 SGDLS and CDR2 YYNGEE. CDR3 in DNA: TGTGCCAGCGGGACTAGCGGTAACGAGCAGTACTTC. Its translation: CASGTSGNEQYF. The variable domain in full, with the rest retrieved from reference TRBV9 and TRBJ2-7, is DSGVTQTPKHLITATGQRVTLRCSPRSGDLSVYWYQQSLDQGLQFLIQYYNGEERAKGNILERFSAQQFPDLHSELNLSSLELGDSALYFCASGTSGNEQYFGPGTRLTVT.

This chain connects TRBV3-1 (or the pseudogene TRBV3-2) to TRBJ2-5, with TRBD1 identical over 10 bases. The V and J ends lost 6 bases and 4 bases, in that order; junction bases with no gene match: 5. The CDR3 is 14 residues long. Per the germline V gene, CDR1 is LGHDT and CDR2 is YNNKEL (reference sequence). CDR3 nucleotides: TGTGCCAGCAGGACAGGGGGCAAGGGAGAGACCCAGTACTTC. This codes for CASRTGGKGETQYF.

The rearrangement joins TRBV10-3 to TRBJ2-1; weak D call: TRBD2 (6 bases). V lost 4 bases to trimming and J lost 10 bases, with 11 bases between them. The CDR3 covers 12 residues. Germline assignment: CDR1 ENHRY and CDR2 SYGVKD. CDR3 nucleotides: TGTGCCATCAGTGGGTGGGGGGAGGAGCAGTTCTTC. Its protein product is CAISGWGEEQFF.

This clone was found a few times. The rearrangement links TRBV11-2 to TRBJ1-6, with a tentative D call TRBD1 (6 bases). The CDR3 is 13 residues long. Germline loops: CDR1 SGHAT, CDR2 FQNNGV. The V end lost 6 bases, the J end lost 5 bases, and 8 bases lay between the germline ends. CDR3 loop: CASRDSHNSPLHF. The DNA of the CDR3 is TGTGCCAGCAGGGACAGCCATAATTCACCCCTCCACTTT.

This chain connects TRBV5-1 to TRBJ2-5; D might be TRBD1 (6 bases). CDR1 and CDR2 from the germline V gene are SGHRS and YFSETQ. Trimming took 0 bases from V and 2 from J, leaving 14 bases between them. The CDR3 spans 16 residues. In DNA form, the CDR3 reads TGCGCCAGCAGCTTGGGGTCCGGGACAAGTCAAGAGACCCAGTACTTC. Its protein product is CASSLGSGTSQETQYF.

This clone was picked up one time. CDR3 protein: CASSRGGASSYEQYF. For the CDR3, the DNA is TGTGCCAGCAGTAGGGGGGGAGCCAGCTCCTACGAGCAGTACTTC. The chain has TRBV28 and TRBJ2-7, with D possibly TRBD2 on 7 matching bases. Per germline, CDR1 MDHEN and CDR2 SYDVKM. The CDR3 totals 15 residues. The germline V and J ends were trimmed by 5 bases and 0 bases, with 14 bases remaining between them.

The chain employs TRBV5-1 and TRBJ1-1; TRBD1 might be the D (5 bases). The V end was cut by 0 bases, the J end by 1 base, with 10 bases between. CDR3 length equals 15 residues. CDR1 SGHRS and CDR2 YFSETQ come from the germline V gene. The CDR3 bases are TGCGCCAGCAGCTTGGCGGGACTGCCGAACACTGAAGCTTTCTTT. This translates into CASSLAGLPNTEAFF. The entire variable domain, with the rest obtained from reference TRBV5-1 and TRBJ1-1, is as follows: KAGVTQTPRYLIKTRGQQVTLSCSPISGHRSVSWYQQTPGQGLQFLFEYFSETQRNKGNFPGRFSGRQFSNSRSEMNVSTLELGDSALYLCASSLAGLPNTEAFFGQGTRLTVV.

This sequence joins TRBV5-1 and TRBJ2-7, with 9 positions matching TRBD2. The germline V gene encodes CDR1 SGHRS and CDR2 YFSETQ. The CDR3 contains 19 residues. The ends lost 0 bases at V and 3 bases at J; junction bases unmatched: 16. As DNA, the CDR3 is TGCGCCAGCAGCTTGGTGCCTAGCGGGAAAGACAATTTTCGCTACGAGCAGTACTTC. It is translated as CASSLVPSGKDNFRYEQYF.

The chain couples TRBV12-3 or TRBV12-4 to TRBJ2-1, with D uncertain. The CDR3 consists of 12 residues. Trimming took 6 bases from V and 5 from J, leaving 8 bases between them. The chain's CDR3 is CASSPPDNEQFF. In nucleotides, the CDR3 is TGTGCCAGCAGCCCCCCGGACAATGAGCAGTTCTTC.

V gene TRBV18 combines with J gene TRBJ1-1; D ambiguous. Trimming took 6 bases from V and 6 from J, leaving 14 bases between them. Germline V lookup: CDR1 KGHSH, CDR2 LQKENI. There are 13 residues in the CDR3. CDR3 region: CASSQNGGSEAFF. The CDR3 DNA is TGTGCCAGCTCTCAAAACGGAGGGTCTGAAGCTTTCTTT.

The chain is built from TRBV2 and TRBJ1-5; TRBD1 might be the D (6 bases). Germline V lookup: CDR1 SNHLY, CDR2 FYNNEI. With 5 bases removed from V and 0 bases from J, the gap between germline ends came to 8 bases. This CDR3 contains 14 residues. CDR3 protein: CASSTGFSNQPQHF. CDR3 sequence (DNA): TGTGCCAGCAGTACAGGGTTTAGCAATCAGCCCCAGCATTTT.

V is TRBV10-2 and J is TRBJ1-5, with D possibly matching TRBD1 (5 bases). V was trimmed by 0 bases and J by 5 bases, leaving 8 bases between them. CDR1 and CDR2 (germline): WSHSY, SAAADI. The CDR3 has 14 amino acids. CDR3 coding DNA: TGCGCCAGCAGTGAGTCCCCAGGGTATCAGCCCCAGCATTTT. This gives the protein CASSESPGYQPQHF.